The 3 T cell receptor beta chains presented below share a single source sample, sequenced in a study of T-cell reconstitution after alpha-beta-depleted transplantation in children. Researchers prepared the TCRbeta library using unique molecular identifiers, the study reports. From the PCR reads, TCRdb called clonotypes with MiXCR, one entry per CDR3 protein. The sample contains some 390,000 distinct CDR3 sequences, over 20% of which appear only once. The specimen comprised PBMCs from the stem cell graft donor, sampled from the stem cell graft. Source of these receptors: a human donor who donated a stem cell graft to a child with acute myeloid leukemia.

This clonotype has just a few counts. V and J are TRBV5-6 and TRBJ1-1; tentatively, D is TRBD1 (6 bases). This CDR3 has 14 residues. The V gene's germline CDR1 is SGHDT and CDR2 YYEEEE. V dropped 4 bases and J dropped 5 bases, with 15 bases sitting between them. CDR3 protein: CASSLGQWVTEAFF. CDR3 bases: TGTGCCAGCAGCCTAGGACAGTGGGTAACTGAAGCTTTCTTT.

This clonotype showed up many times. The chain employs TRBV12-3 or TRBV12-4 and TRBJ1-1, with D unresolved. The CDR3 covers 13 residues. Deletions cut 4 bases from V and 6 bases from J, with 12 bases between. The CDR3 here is CASSWTSGAEAFF. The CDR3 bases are TGTGCCAGCAGTTGGACCAGTGGGGCTGAAGCTTTCTTT.

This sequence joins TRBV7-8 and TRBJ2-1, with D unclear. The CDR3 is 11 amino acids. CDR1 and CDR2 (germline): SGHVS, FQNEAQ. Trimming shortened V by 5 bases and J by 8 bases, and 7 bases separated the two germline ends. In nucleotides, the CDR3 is TGTGCCAGCAGCATCACATATGAGCAGTTCTTC. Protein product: CASSITYEQFF.